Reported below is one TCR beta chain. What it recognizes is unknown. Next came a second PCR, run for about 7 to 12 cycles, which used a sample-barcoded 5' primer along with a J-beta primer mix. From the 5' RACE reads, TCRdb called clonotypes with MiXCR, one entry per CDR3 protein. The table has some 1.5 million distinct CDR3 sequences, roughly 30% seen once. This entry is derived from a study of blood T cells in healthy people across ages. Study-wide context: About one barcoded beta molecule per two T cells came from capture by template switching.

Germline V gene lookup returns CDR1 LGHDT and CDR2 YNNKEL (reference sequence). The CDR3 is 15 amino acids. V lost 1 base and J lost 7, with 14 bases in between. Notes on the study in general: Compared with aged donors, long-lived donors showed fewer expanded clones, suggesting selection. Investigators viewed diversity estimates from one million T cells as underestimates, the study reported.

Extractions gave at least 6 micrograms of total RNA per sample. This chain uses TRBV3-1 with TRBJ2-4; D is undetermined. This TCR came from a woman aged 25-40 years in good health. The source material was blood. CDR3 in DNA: TGTGCCAGCAGCCAAGTCATCGGTGGGGTGAACATTCAGTACTTC. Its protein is CASSQVIGGVNIQYF.